This is a list of T cell receptor beta chains from one sample in a study of T cell responses to AZD1222 COVID-19 vaccine. Data came from immunoSEQ multiplex PCR; TCRdb stores just in-frame clones and leaves some out. The sample holds nearly 95,000 clones; 75% to 90% are singletons and the top ten take over 2%. The specimen comprised peripheral blood, sampled 28 days after the second AZD1222 dose. These receptors were taken from an adult who received the AZD1222 COVID-19 vaccine. Each CDR3 is given with its conserved first and last residue. D genes are given only for firm matches. Expanded clones are given a class, and other clones once, few, many or no size at all.

TRBV14	TRBJ2-3	NA	TRBD2	CASSQVAGAGDTQYF	TGTGCCAGCAGCCAAGTAGCGGGAGCGGGAGATACGCAGTATTTT
TRBV5-1	TRBJ2-1	NA	TRBD2	CASSPGLAGGRNEQFF	TGCGCCAGCAGCCCGGGACTAGCGGGGGGGCGGAATGAGCAGTTCTTC
TRBV18	TRBJ2-5	NA	TRBD2	CASSPYGGTSVFQETQYF	TGTGCCAGCTCACCGTACGGGGGGACTAGCGTGTTCCAAGAGACCCAGTACTTC
TRBV11-3	TRBJ2-1	NA	NA	CASSLVDNEQFF	TGTGCCAGCAGCTTAGTTGACAATGAGCAGTTCTTC
TRBV5-6	TRBJ1-2	many	NA	CASSWGSRGDYGYTF	TGTGCCAGCAGCTGGGGCTCGAGGGGCGACTATGGCTACACCTTC
TRBV4-2	TRBJ1-1	NA	TRBD1	CASSQGQGDTEAFF	TGTGCCAGCAGCCAAGGACAGGGGGACACTGAAGCTTTCTTT
TRBV5-1	TRBJ2-1	NA	NA	CASSLGDFNEQFF	TGCGCCAGCAGCTTGGGTGATTTCAATGAGCAGTTCTTC
TRBV19	TRBJ1-2	NA	NA	CASSTTGVGGVYGYTF	TGTGCCAGTAGTACAACCGGTGTGGGGGGCGTATATGGCTACACCTTC
TRBV6-2/TRBV6-3	TRBJ2-1	NA	NA	CASSYLRVAFHNEQFF	TGTGCCAGCAGTTACTTGCGCGTAGCGTTCCACAATGAGCAGTTCTTC
TRBV9	TRBJ1-1	NA	NA	CASSVASTMNTEAFF	TGTGCCAGCAGCGTAGCTTCTACCATGAACACTGAAGCTTTCTTT
TRBV19	TRBJ2-6	NA	TRBD1	CASTRNPGQGIPGANVLTF	TGTGCCAGTACCAGAAACCCGGGACAGGGCATCCCCGGGGCCAACGTCCTGACTTTC
TRBV14	TRBJ1-2	NA	NA	CASSQLGNYGYTF	TGTGCCAGCAGCCAACTGGGAAACTATGGCTACACCTTC
TRBV10-3	TRBJ1-3	once	NA	CAISRQDLGNTIYF	TGTGCCATCAGTAGGCAGGACCTTGGAAACACCATATATTTT
TRBV7-9	TRBJ1-2	NA	NA	CASSLDGTRVYGYTF	TGTGCCAGCAGCTTAGACGGTACGCGGGTCTATGGCTACACCTTC
TRBV10-3	TRBJ1-1	NA	TRBD1	CAIGEGQGDTEAFF	TGTGCCATCGGGGAGGGCCAGGGGGACACTGAAGCTTTCTTT
TRBV7-2	TRBJ1-2	NA	NA	CASSLLGLGLYYGYTF	TGTGCCAGCAGCTTATTAGGGCTCGGATTGTACTATGGCTACACCTTC
TRBV6-6	TRBJ2-2	NA	NA	CATKSGDTGELFF	TGTGCCACCAAATCAGGGGACACCGGGGAGCTGTTTTTT
TRBV15	TRBJ1-1	NA	NA	CATSSTANTEAFF	TGTGCCACCAGCAGCACCGCTAACACTGAAGCTTTCTTT
TRBV5-1	TRBJ1-1	NA	NA	CASSFNDPTEAFF	TGCGCCAGCAGCTTCAATGACCCGACTGAAGCTTTCTTT
TRBV5-4	TRBJ2-2	few	TRBD2	CASSSLAGGLGGELFF	TGTGCCAGCAGCTCACTAGCGGGGGGGCTCGGCGGGGAGCTGTTTTTT
TRBV2	TRBJ2-7	once	TRBD1	CASSEVQGANEQYF	TGTGCCAGCAGTGAAGTGCAGGGGGCGAATGAGCAGTACTTC
TRBV30	TRBJ1-6	NA	NA	CAWSVGSPLHF	TGTGCCTGGAGTGTTGGATCACCCCTCCACTTT
TRBV5-1	TRBJ2-6	NA	NA	CASSLPTGANVLTF	TGCGCCAGCAGCTTGCCAACTGGGGCCAACGTCCTGACTTTC
TRBV5-6	TRBJ1-5	NA	NA	CASSRIKEGNQPQHF	TGTGCCAGCAGCCGTATCAAGGAGGGCAATCAGCCCCAGCATTTT
TRBV5-4	TRBJ2-7	NA	TRBD2	CASSWGLHSGRVSEQYF	TGTGCCAGCAGCTGGGGACTACATAGCGGGAGAGTATCCGAGCAGTACTTC
TRBV6-5	TRBJ1-3	NA	NA	CASSYESTGNTIYF	TGTGCCAGCAGTTACGAGTCGACTGGAAACACCATATATTTT
TRBV21-1	TRBJ1-1	NA	NA	CASSKGQGPEAFF	TGTGCCAGCAGCAAAGGCCAGGGCCCTGAAGCTTTCTTT
TRBV19	TRBJ1-5	NA	NA	CASTLGVGEGYQPQHF	TGTGCCAGTACTCTAGGGGTCGGAGAGGGATATCAGCCCCAGCATTTT
TRBV4-2	TRBJ2-1	few	TRBD2	CASSRGGGANEQFF	TGTGCCAGCAGCCGAGGCGGGGGGGCCAATGAGCAGTTCTTC
TRBV20-1	TRBJ1-6	NA	NA	CSRRDNSPLHF	TGCAGCCGTAGGGATAATTCACCCCTCCACTTT
TRBV7-2	TRBJ1-2	NA	TRBD1	CASSTGQGYGYTF	TGTGCCAGCAGCACAGGACAGGGCTATGGCTACACCTTC
TRBV9	TRBJ2-1	NA	NA	CASSVRLSYNEQFF	TGTGCCAGCAGCGTACGTCTGTCATACAATGAGCAGTTCTTC
TRBV7-6	TRBJ2-1	NA	NA	CASSRGHSYNEQFF	TGTGCCAGCAGCCGTGGCCACAGCTACAATGAGCAGTTCTTC
TRBV27	TRBJ1-1	NA	NA	CASIRGGEAFF	TGTGCCAGCATCAGAGGGGGTGAAGCTTTCTTT
TRBV5-1	TRBJ1-2	NA	NA	CASRIGVDGYTF	TGCGCCAGCAGAATCGGGGTCGATGGCTACACCTTC
TRBV5-1	TRBJ2-1	NA	TRBD2	CASRGGYQAGGSRNEQFF	TGCGCCAGCCGTGGGGGATATCAGGCGGGAGGTAGCCGCAATGAGCAGTTCTTC
TRBV5-4	TRBJ2-7	NA	NA	CASSLGQFEQYF	TGTGCCAGCAGCTTGGGACAATTTGAGCAGTACTTC
TRBV27	TRBJ1-2	NA	TRBD1	CASSRYRGAGYTF	TGTGCCAGCAGTCGTTACAGGGGCGCCGGCTACACCTTC
TRBV7-2	TRBJ2-3	NA	NA	CASSLTATDTQYF	TGTGCCAGCAGCTTAACGGCCACAGATACGCAGTATTTT
TRBV19	TRBJ1-4	NA	NA	CASSVDGQLEKLFF	TGTGCCAGTAGTGTGGACGGACAACTTGAAAAACTGTTTTTT
TRBV7-9	TRBJ2-7	NA	TRBD1	CASSTRPGQIYEQYF	TGTGCCAGCAGCACTAGGCCGGGACAGATCTACGAGCAGTACTTC
TRBV30	TRBJ1-6	NA	NA	CAWDRGGGSSPLHF	TGTGCCTGGGATAGGGGCGGGGGTTCTTCACCCCTCCACTTT
TRBV4-1	TRBJ2-5	once	NA	CASSQVDRVETQYF	TGCGCCAGCAGCCAAGTGGACAGAGTCGAGACCCAGTACTTC
TRBV3-1/TRBV3-2	TRBJ2-5	NA	NA	CASSQGPMSQYF	TGTGCCAGCAGCCAAGGCCCAATGTCCCAGTACTTC
TRBV3-1/TRBV3-2	TRBJ2-7	NA	TRBD1	CASSHTGTVSSYEQYF	TGTGCCAGCAGCCACACAGGGACAGTTAGCTCCTACGAGCAGTACTTC
TRBV4-1	TRBJ1-3	NA	NA	CASSQDVYVHAGNTIYF	TGCGCCAGCAGCCAAGATGTCTACGTTCATGCTGGAAACACCATATATTTT
TRBV27	TRBJ1-5	NA	NA	CASSTFGGVSNQPQHF	TGTGCCAGCAGTACGTTCGGAGGGGTTAGCAATCAGCCCCAGCATTTT
TRBV27	TRBJ1-2	once	NA	CASSFMVGGVAGYTF	TGTGCCAGCAGTTTCATGGTAGGGGGAGTGGCTGGCTACACCTTC
TRBV24-1	TRBJ1-6	NA	NA	CATSDLRNSPLHF	TGTGCCACCAGTGATCTCAGAAATTCACCCCTCCACTTT
TRBV27	TRBJ2-1	once	TRBD1	CASSLSGQGNEQFF	TGTGCCAGCAGTTTATCAGGACAGGGCAATGAGCAGTTCTTC
TRBV4-2	TRBJ2-3	NA	NA	CASRRGPHYYTDTQYF	TGTGCCAGCAGAAGGGGCCCGCACTACTACACAGATACGCAGTATTTT
TRBV20-1	TRBJ2-7	NA	NA	CSARVEEEQYF	TGCAGTGCTAGAGTTGAGGAAGAGCAGTACTTC
TRBV24-1	TRBJ2-5	NA	NA	CATSEAAGGAETQYF	TGTGCCACCAGTGAGGCGGCAGGCGGAGCGGAGACCCAGTACTTC
TRBV27	TRBJ1-1	NA	NA	CASSLSKTAEAFF	TGTGCCAGCAGTTTATCGAAAACAGCCGAAGCTTTCTTT
TRBV15	TRBJ2-7	NA	NA	CATSRGDFHEQYF	TGTGCCACCAGCAGAGGGGACTTCCACGAGCAGTACTTC
TRBV18	TRBJ1-1	NA	NA	CASLIGKSTEAFF	TGTGCCAGCTTAATAGGGAAAAGCACTGAAGCTTTCTTT
TRBV27	TRBJ1-2	NA	NA	CASSFAGIFGGYTF	TGTGCCAGCAGTTTTGCGGGTATTTTCGGTGGCTACACCTTC
TRBV3-1/TRBV3-2	TRBJ1-6	NA	NA	CASSLRVSPLHF	TGTGCCAGCAGCCTCAGAGTTTCACCCCTCCACTTT
TRBV10-3	TRBJ1-1	NA	NA	CATGSNGGEAFF	TGTGCCACCGGGTCGAATGGGGGTGAAGCTTTCTTT